The 25 T cell receptor beta chains given below trace back to one sample, sequenced in a study of blood T cell repertoires in COVID-19. TCRdb's table, derived via immunoSEQ multiplex PCR, lists solely in-frame clones and lacks some. This sample has around 18,000 clones, with about four fifths found just once. Sequences were obtained from peripheral blood. All receptors come from a man of 80 years or more with acute or convalescent COVID-19.

The genes are TRBV4-3 and TRBJ2-1; D remains ambiguous. The CDR3 consists of 14 residues. V was pared by 0 bases and J by 6 bases, with 9 bases between. Germline V gives CDR1 LGHNA, CDR2 YSLEER. CDR3 sequence (DNA): TGCGCCAGCAGCCAAGAGATGCAGGTCAATGAGCAGTTCTTC. Amino acids: CASSQEMQVNEQFF.

This rearrangement joins TRBV7-9 to TRBJ1-4; D unclear. The V end was cut by 1 base, the J end by 8 bases, with 11 bases between. The CDR3 is made up of 14 amino acids. The V gene's germline CDR1 is SEHNR and CDR2 FQNEAQ (reference sequence). CDR3 loop: CASSLDRSPEKLFF. For the CDR3, the DNA is TGTGCCAGCAGCTTAGACAGATCCCCCGAAAAACTGTTTTTT. Full variable domain (rest looked up from reference TRBV7-9 and TRBJ1-4): DTGVSQNPRHKITKRGQNVTFRCDPISEHNRLYWYRQTLGQGPEFLTYFQNEAQLEKSRLLSDRFSAERPKGSFSTLEIQRTEQGDSAMYLCASSLDRSPEKLFFGSGTQLSVL.

This clone was recorded a few times. The V call is TRBV15, the J call TRBJ1-1, with 10 bases matching TRBD1. V lost 3 bases and J lost 1; bases outside the gene matches: 2. The CDR3 length is 15 residues. Germline CDR1 is LNHNV and CDR2 is YYDKDF (reference sequence). This chain's CDR3 is CATSRGTGANTEAFF. CDR3 coding DNA: TGTGCCACCAGCAGGGGGACAGGGGCGAACACTGAAGCTTTCTTT.

The chain has TRBV6-2 or TRBV6-3 and TRBJ1-5; a weak D match, TRBD1 (6 bases). This CDR3 is 15 amino acids long. V was cut by 0 bases and J by 5 bases, with 11 bases left in between. Germline loops: CDR1 MNHEY, CDR2 SVGEGT. The CDR3 nucleotides read TGTGCCAGCAGTTACTCGACTACAGGGTATCAGCCCCAGCATTTT. This sequence encodes CASSYSTTGYQPQHF.

This chain connects TRBV5-1 to TRBJ2-6; tentative D call: TRBD1 (5 bases). The CDR3 runs to 16 residues. From germline, CDR1 is SGHRS and CDR2 YFSETQ. Trimming took off 0 bases at V and 0 bases at J, with 7 bases between the two ends. CDR3 protein: CASSLGQNSGANVLTF. CDR3 nucleotide sequence: TGCGCCAGCAGCTTGGGACAGAACTCTGGGGCCAACGTCCTGACTTTC.

The chain links TRBV6-5 to TRBJ1-5, with TRBD1 matching 12 bases. Trimming at V came to 5 bases and at J to 6 bases, leaving 2 bases not matched to a gene. CDR1 is MNHEY, CDR2 SVGAGI, per germline. The CDR3 spans 14 residues. Written as DNA, the CDR3 is TGTGCCAGCAGTCCGGGACAGGGGGCTCAGCCCCAGCATTTT. As protein: CASSPGQGAQPQHF.

The chain recombines TRBV6-5 with TRBJ1-3; D might be TRBD1 (6 bases). Germline-derived CDR1 and CDR2 are MNHEY and SVGAGI. This CDR3 spans 16 amino acids. V lost 4 bases and J lost 0, with 13 bases in between. The CDR3 sequence: CASSSRGRSSGNTIYF. The CDR3 DNA reads as TGTGCCAGCAGTTCCAGGGGACGGAGCTCTGGAAACACCATATATTTT.

The chain carries TRBV6-2 or TRBV6-3 and TRBJ2-1; D may be TRBD2 (6 bases). The CDR3 runs to 15 residues. Trimming stripped 6 bases from V and 2 bases from J, with 14 bases between. The germline V gene has CDR1 MNHEY and CDR2 SVGEGT. CDR3 protein: CASSPRGGAYNEQFF. For the CDR3, the DNA is TGTGCCAGCAGCCCCCGGGGCGGGGCCTACAATGAGCAGTTCTTC.

The chain links TRBV3-1 (or the pseudogene TRBV3-2) to TRBJ2-7; tentative D call: TRBD2 (6 bases). The germline V gene has CDR1 LGHDT and CDR2 YNNKEL (reference sequence). Trimming took off 2 bases at V and 0 bases at J, with 14 bases between the two ends. The CDR3 totals 16 residues. CDR3 in amino acids: CASSQRRDSFSYEQYF. The CDR3, as DNA: TGTGCCAGCAGCCAACGCCGGGACTCCTTCTCCTACGAGCAGTACTTC.

CDR3 DNA: TGTGCCAGCAGTTCCCACGGGCAGGGGAACTATGGCTACACCTTC. Translated, it gives CASSSHGQGNYGYTF. The chain couples TRBV28 to TRBJ1-2; D perhaps matches TRBD1 (6 bases). Germline loops: CDR1 MDHEN, CDR2 SYDVKM. The CDR3 is made up of 15 amino acids. V lost 4 bases and J lost 2, with 14 bases in between.

This clone appeared a single time. The chain couples TRBV30 to TRBJ1-4; D is undetermined. CDR1 is GTSNPN and CDR2 is SVGIG in the germline V gene (reference sequence). Trimming removed 2 bases from V and 7 bases from J, with 14 bases in between. This CDR3 is built from 14 residues. DNA of the CDR3: TGTGCCTGGAGTCCGAATCTACGGGGTGAAAAACTGTTTTTT. It specifies CAWSPNLRGEKLFF.

V gene TRBV7-2 combines with J gene TRBJ1-1, with 8 nucleotides matching TRBD1. CDR1 SGHTA and CDR2 FQGNSA come from the germline V gene. The CDR3 is 17 residues long. The V gene end was trimmed by 0 bases and the J gene end by 7 bases; junction bases not matched to a gene: 13. DNA for the CDR3: TGTGCCAGCAGCTTAGCGCGGGCAGGGGGCTGGGTTGGTGAAGCTTTCTTT. This translates into CASSLARAGGWVGEAFF.

This clone has more than one count but fewer than ten. The CDR3, as DNA: TGTGCCAGCAGCGGAACTAGCGGGACGGCTCGCGATGAGCAGTTCTTC. It translates to CASSGTSGTARDEQFF. The chain employs TRBV7-9 and TRBJ2-1; 10 bases align to TRBD2. There are 16 residues in the CDR3. The J segment lost 8 bases and the V segment lost 5 bases, leaving 12 bases of the junction unmatched. Germline loops: CDR1 SEHNR, CDR2 FQNEAQ (reference sequence).

The V gene is TRBV6-5, the J gene TRBJ2-7, with a possible D match to TRBD1 (5 bases). The CDR3 totals 13 residues. Germline CDR1 MNHEY, CDR2 SVGAGI. Deletions cut 6 bases from V and 2 bases from J, with 11 bases between. CDR3 protein: CASRKQAPYEQYF. Written as DNA, the CDR3 is TGTGCCAGCAGAAAACAGGCCCCCTACGAGCAGTACTTC.

By sample fraction, this clone is medium-sized. The rearrangement uses TRBV5-4 and TRBJ2-2; 8 nucleotides line up with TRBD2. The trim removed 1 base at V and 6 bases at J, leaving 5 bases unmatched. The CDR3 runs 15 residues. The germline V gene encodes CDR1 SGHNT and CDR2 YYREEE (reference sequence). The CDR3 loop reads CASSLLLAGPGELFF. The DNA of the CDR3 is TGTGCCAGCAGCTTGCTGTTAGCGGGGCCCGGGGAGCTGTTTTTT.

This chain connects TRBV5-1 to TRBJ2-2; D is perhaps TRBD1 (6 bases). Germline V gene data show CDR1 as SGHRS and CDR2 as YFSETQ. Trimming took 1 base from V and 6 from J, leaving 13 bases between them. This CDR3 spans 15 amino acids. This chain's CDR3 is CASSLLQGGSGELFF. The CDR3 nucleotides read TGCGCCAGCAGCTTGTTACAGGGCGGGTCCGGGGAGCTGTTTTTT.

This rearrangement joins TRBV6-2 or TRBV6-3 to TRBJ1-1, with a weak D call TRBD1 (6 bases). CDR3 size: 15 residues. V shed 6 bases and J shed 2 bases, with 16 bases lying between them. CDR1 MNHEY and CDR2 SVGEGT come from the germline V gene. The CDR3 DNA reads TGTGCCAGCAGCGTTGGGGGACAATTTAACACTGAAGCTTTCTTT. Translation: CASSVGGQFNTEAFF.

V is TRBV7-3 and J is TRBJ2-1; 12 positions match TRBD2. Germline CDR1 and CDR2: SGHTA and FQGTGA. This CDR3 comprises 16 residues. V shed 5 bases, J shed 8 bases, and the junction held 10 bases outside the gene matches. DNA for the CDR3: TGTGCCAGCAGCGGGTCGACTAGCGGGGGTCGGGATGAGCAGTTCTTC. Protein sequence: CASSGSTSGGRDEQFF.

The chain uses TRBV5-3 and TRBJ1-5, with 8 bases fitting TRBD1. TRBV5-3 is known as an ORF, though its function is uncertain. The CDR3 contains 21 residues. The V and J ends lost 2 bases and 0 bases, in that order; junction bases with no gene match: 19. In DNA, the CDR3 is TGTGCCAGAAGCTTCGGTAGTGACCTGGACAGGGCGCCCTATAGCAATCAGCCCCAGCATTTT. This encodes CARSFGSDLDRAPYSNQPQHF.

The V gene is TRBV18, the J gene TRBJ1-1, with a tentative D call TRBD1 (6 bases). This CDR3 has 15 amino acids. V lost 1 base and J lost 2, with 11 bases in between. Germline V gene lookup returns CDR1 KGHSH and CDR2 LQKENI. The CDR3 protein is CASSPLAGDNTEAFF. The CDR3 DNA sequence: TGTGCCAGCTCACCACTGGCAGGGGATAACACTGAAGCTTTCTTT.

V gene TRBV7-3 combines with J gene TRBJ2-7, with a tentative D call TRBD1 (5 bases). Germline V gene sequence: CDR1 SGHTA, CDR2 FQGTGA. This CDR3 spans 14 amino acids. Trimming stripped 6 bases from V and 1 base from J, with 13 bases between. The CDR3 region has the DNA TGTGCCAGCAGGGACACGGACAATTCCTACGAGCAGTACTTC. It codes for CASRDTDNSYEQYF.

This clone appeared a few times. J is TRBJ1-1 and V is TRBV4-3; D is undetermined. Germline V lookup: CDR1 LGHNA, CDR2 YSLEER. The CDR3 totals 11 residues. Between the trimmed V and J ends, which lost 11 bases and 3 bases, there was a span of 10 bases. The CDR3 DNA reads as TGCGCCCCCCGGGGTGACACTGAAGCTTTCTTT. Translation: CAPRGDTEAFF.

The count of this clone is one. This rearrangement joins TRBV19 to TRBJ2-4; TRBD1 matches 10 bases. The J segment lost 1 base and the V segment lost 9 bases, leaving 9 bases of the junction unmatched. The CDR3 sequence is 16 residues long. Germline CDR1 and CDR2: LNHDA and SQIVND (reference sequence). The CDR3 region is CASNLGQGRAKNIQYF. Written as DNA, the CDR3 is TGTGCCAGCAACCTGGGACAGGGGAGGGCCAAAAACATTCAGTACTTC.

The CDR3 DNA reads as TGTGCCAGCAGCCTAAAAATCGAAGGACTTCGGGATGAAGCTTTCTTT. Translation gives CASSLKIEGLRDEAFF. V is TRBV7-2 and J is TRBJ1-1; D is undetermined. Germline CDR1 is SGHTA and CDR2 is FQGNSA. V was shortened by 5 bases and J by 7 bases, with 23 bases between the two germline ends. The CDR3 loop spans 16 amino acids.

This rearrangement joins TRBV7-2 to TRBJ2-3, with 8 bases lining up with TRBD1. Per the germline V gene, CDR1 is SGHTA and CDR2 is FQGNSA. The V gene end was trimmed by 5 bases and the J gene end by 5 bases; junction bases not matched to a gene: 9. The CDR3 spans 15 residues. The CDR3 DNA follows: TGTGCCAGCAGCCCACAGGGGGGTTGGGGAGATACGCAGTATTTT. It yields the protein CASSPQGGWGDTQYF.